This TCR beta chain stems from a study of T-cell reconstitution after alpha-beta-depleted transplantation in children. General observations from the study: At the one-year point after transplant, T-cell counts and TCRbeta diversity were found to come mostly from T cells that had been newly produced.

Worth noting for this clonotype: The antigen is unknown.

The authors prepared the TCRbeta library with unique molecular identifiers. TCRdb independently ran MiXCR on the PCR reads; one entry per CDR3 protein. This table holds about 300,000 distinct CDR3 sequences, nearly 8% found once. The germline V gene has CDR1 SGHRS and CDR2 YFSETQ. With V trimmed by 3 bases and J by 7 bases, 6 bases remained unmatched. The CDR3 is 16 amino acids. The origin of this receptor is a female patient aged 2-15 years who had a stem cell transplant for Fanconi anemia, so the T cells may come from the graft donor. The material sequenced was peripheral blood, taken 360 days after TCRalphabeta/CD19-depleted stem cell transplant. This chain uses TRBV5-1 with TRBJ2-2; the match to TRBD2 covers 13 bases. CDR3 nucleotides: TGCGCCAGCAGCTACGGACTAGCGGGAGCGGTCGGGGAGCTGTTTTTT. Its protein product is CASSYGLAGAVGELFF.